This T cell receptor (beta chain) is from a study of blood T cell repertoires in COVID-19. Turning to the study itself: The study drew acute and convalescent COVID-19 samples from the United States, Italy and Spain.

Under the authors' procedure: The authors estimated nucleated cell counts from reference gene primer amplification. This table comes from immunoSEQ multiplex PCR, and its TCRdb copy is limited to in-frame clones, with some not included. The D gene and trimming were derived from the DNA, and the V and J assignments and clone size from that table. This sample has around 420,000 clones, with roughly 86% found just once. Enrollees, roughly 18 to 89 years old, lived in 24 US areas. Cohort assignment relied on participant-reported clinical history. This receptor was taken from a woman aged 40 to 50 with acute COVID-19. What was sequenced was PBMCs or T cells enriched from blood (not recorded which).

The CDR3 region is CASSQTGAVQPQHF. The CDR3 nucleotides read TGTGCCAGCTCCCAGACAGGGGCGGTGCAGCCCCAGCATTTT. The rearrangement uses TRBV18 and TRBJ1-5, with TRBD1 matching 8 bases. The CDR3 loop spans 14 amino acids. Germline V gene sequence: CDR1 KGHSH, CDR2 LQKENI. The J segment lost 7 bases and the V segment lost 6 bases, leaving 8 bases of the junction unmatched. Full variable domain (rest looked up from reference TRBV18 and TRBJ1-5): NAGVMQNPRHLVRRRGQEARLRCSPMKGHSHVYWYRQLPEEGLKFMVYLQKENIIDESGMPKERFSAEFPKEGPSILRIQQVVRGDSAAYFCASSQTGAVQPQHFGDGTRLSIL.